This is a list of T cell receptor beta chains from one sample in a study of precursors of human CD4 cytotoxic T cells. TCRdb redid the calling of the reads with MiXCR, one entry per CDR3 protein. The top ten clones hold around 27% of a sample with hundreds of distinct CDR3 sequences, roughly 20% of them seen once. The sample consisted of memory CD4+ T cells from blood (PBMCs). These receptors all stem from a human donor in good health. The CDR3 runs from the conserved cysteine through the conserved F or W. The D gene is left open where the match is weak. Expanded clones are given a class, and other clones once, few, many or no size at all.

j_call clone_size d_call v_call cdr3_aa cdr3_nt
TRBJ2-3 few NA TRBV6-5 CASRSITDTQYF TGTGCCAGCAGATCGATCACAGATACGCAGTATTTT
TRBJ2-1 few NA TRBV27 CASSHTFRQGGNEQFF TGTGCCAGCAGTCACACTTTCCGACAGGGAGGCAATGAGCAGTTCTTC
TRBJ2-2 NA NA TRBV27 CASKQGFSGTGELFF TGTGCCAGCAAGCAGGGGTTCTCGGGTACCGGGGAGCTGTTTTTT
TRBJ2-1 large NA TRBV7-2 CASSSGLYYNEQFF TGTGCCAGCAGCTCGGGACTGTACTACAATGAGCAGTTCTTC
TRBJ2-3 NA NA TRBV20-1 CSARAYTDTQYF TGCAGTGCTAGAGCGTATACAGATACGCAGTATTTT
TRBJ2-3 few NA TRBV29-1 CSVEWRHTDTQYF TGCAGCGTTGAGTGGCGGCACACAGATACGCAGTATTTT
TRBJ2-3 few NA TRBV28 CASSLSDTQYF TGTGCCAGCAGTTTATCAGATACGCAGTATTTT
TRBJ1-1 large NA TRBV12-3/TRBV12-4 CASTLTENTEAFF TGTGCCAGCACCCTTACAGAGAACACTGAAGCTTTCTTT
TRBJ2-5 NA NA TRBV10-1 CASSGGSTIGETQYF TGCGCCAGCAGTGGGGGCTCTACTATCGGAGAGACCCAGTACTTC
TRBJ2-5 few TRBD2 TRBV3-1 CASSSRPGTSRETQYF TGTGCCAGCAGCTCGCGACCGGGGACTAGCCGAGAGACCCAGTACTTC
TRBJ1-5 large NA TRBV10-3 CAISEGQPNQPQHF TGTGCCATCAGTGAGGGACAGCCGAATCAGCCCCAGCATTTT
TRBJ2-1 large NA TRBV10-3 CAIGSNSLDNEQFF TGTGCCATCGGGAGTAACTCACTCGACAATGAGCAGTTCTTC
TRBJ1-2 NA NA TRBV20-1 CSASPGHLYGYTF TGCAGTGCTAGTCCGGGACATCTTTATGGCTACACCTTC
TRBJ1-5 NA NA TRBV12-3/TRBV12-4 CASSLGSGNQPQHF TGTGCCAGCAGTTTGGGGTCTGGCAATCAGCCCCAGCATTTT
TRBJ2-7 hyperexpanded NA TRBV20-1 CSARKMGLEQYF TGCAGTGCTAGAAAAATGGGTCTCGAGCAGTACTTC
TRBJ2-3 large NA TRBV20-1 CSASLRERVNTDTQYF TGCAGTGCTAGCCTAAGGGAGCGGGTAAACACAGATACGCAGTATTTT
TRBJ2-1 NA NA TRBV5-1 CASSPTGTVYDEQFF TGCGCCAGCAGCCCCACCGGGACGGTCTACGATGAGCAGTTCTTC
TRBJ2-7 large NA TRBV18 CASSPGSGRTYEQYF TGTGCCAGCTCACCCGGATCTGGCCGAACCTACGAGCAGTACTTC
TRBJ2-7 NA NA TRBV5-6 CASSLVGTQGNYEQYF TGTGCCAGCAGCTTGGTAGGCACCCAGGGGAACTACGAGCAGTACTTC
TRBJ2-2 NA NA TRBV9 CASSVVPTGELFF TGTGCCAGCAGCGTAGTTCCGACCGGGGAGCTGTTTTTT
TRBJ1-3 NA TRBD1 TRBV3-1 CASSQDLGTDSGNTIYF TGTGCCAGCAGCCAAGATTTGGGGACAGACTCTGGAAACACCATATATTTT
TRBJ2-3 few NA TRBV12-3/TRBV12-4 CASSDYATDTQYF TGTGCCAGCAGTGATTACGCCACAGATACGCAGTATTTT
TRBJ1-1 large TRBD1 TRBV7-8 CASSLVDRGNTEAFF TGTGCCAGCAGCTTAGTTGACAGGGGGAACACTGAAGCTTTCTTT
TRBJ1-1 NA NA TRBV6-6 CASSYPTVLGIEAFF TGTGCCAGCAGTTACCCAACCGTGTTGGGCATTGAAGCTTTCTTT
TRBJ2-7 large NA TRBV5-1 CASSRPPGLSSSYEQYF TGCGCCAGCAGCAGACCGCCCGGACTGTCAAGCTCCTACGAGCAGTACTTC
TRBJ1-1 large NA TRBV5-1 CASALGGQNTEAFF TGCGCCAGCGCCCTAGGGGGGCAGAACACTGAAGCTTTCTTT
TRBJ2-2 NA TRBD1 TRBV5-1 CASSLVYRGRGGELFF TGCGCCAGCAGCTTGGTCTACAGGGGTCGAGGCGGGGAGCTGTTTTTT